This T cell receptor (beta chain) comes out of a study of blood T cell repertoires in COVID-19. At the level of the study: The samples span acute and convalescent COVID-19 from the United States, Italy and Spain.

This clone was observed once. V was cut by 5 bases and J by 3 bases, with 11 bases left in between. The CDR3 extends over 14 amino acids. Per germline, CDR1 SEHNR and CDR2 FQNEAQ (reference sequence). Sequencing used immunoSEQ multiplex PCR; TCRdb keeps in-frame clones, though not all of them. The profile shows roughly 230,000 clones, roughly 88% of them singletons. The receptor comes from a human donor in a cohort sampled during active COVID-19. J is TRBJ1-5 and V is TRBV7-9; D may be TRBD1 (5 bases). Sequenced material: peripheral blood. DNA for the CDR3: TGTGCCAGCAGCAAAGACAGAAACAATCAGCCCCAGCATTTT. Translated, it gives CASSKDRNNQPQHF. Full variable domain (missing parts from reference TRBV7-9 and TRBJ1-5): DTGVSQNPRHKITKRGQNVTFRCDPISEHNRLYWYRQTLGQGPEFLTYFQNEAQLEKSRLLSDRFSAERPKGSFSTLEIQRTEQGDSAMYLCASSKDRNNQPQHFGDGTRLSIL.